This entry is about one T cell receptor (beta chain). Clinical history as reported by participants underpinned cohort assignment. Authors' data handling: Amplification with reference gene primers provided the estimates of nucleated cell counts. This table comes from immunoSEQ multiplex PCR, and its TCRdb copy is limited to in-frame clones, with some not included. V, J and clone size derive from that table, while D and trimming were established from the DNA sequence. The table has roughly 68,000 clones, roughly 80% seen once; the top ten hold around 3.7%. These data come from a study of blood T cell repertoires in COVID-19. Study as a whole: Donors in the United States, Italy and Spain gave samples during acute or convalescent COVID-19. Sources were T cells, B-cell-depleted T cells, or PBMCs; the material itself was cDNA or gDNA.

The germline V gene has CDR1 SGHNT and CDR2 YYREEE (reference sequence). The V gene end was trimmed by 1 base and the J gene end by 8 bases; junction bases not matched to a gene: 5. The CDR3 runs 15 residues. The material sequenced was PBMCs or T cells enriched from blood (not recorded which). This TCR came from a woman between 35 and 50 years old with acute COVID-19. The rearrangement uses TRBV5-4 and TRBJ1-4; 10 bases agree with TRBD1. The CDR3 region is CASSLTGTGEEKLFF. The CDR3 nucleotides are TGTGCCAGCAGCTTGACCGGGACAGGGGAGGAAAAACTGTTTTTT.